This T cell receptor beta chain was sequenced for a study of blood T cell repertoires in COVID-19. Overall study context: The United States, Italy and Spain provided the acute and convalescent COVID-19 samples. T cells, B-cell-depleted T cells, or PBMCs provided the cDNA or gDNA that served as material.

Sequencing was performed with immunoSEQ multiplex PCR; in TCRdb, only in-frame clones are kept and a portion is missing. The profile covers approximately 81,000 clones, with approximately 90% appearing a single time and around 1% taken by the ten largest. The participants were between roughly 18 and 100 years old and came from some 23 US areas. Participants reported their clinical history, and cohort assignment relied on those reports. The germline V gene encodes CDR1 LGHNA and CDR2 YSLEER. The CDR3 sequence is 15 residues long. V gave up 1 base and J gave up 0 bases, with 8 bases separating them. What was sequenced was PBMCs or T cells enriched from blood (not recorded which). The receptor was derived from a woman between 50 and 59 years old with acute COVID-19. The rearrangement joins TRBV4-3 to TRBJ2-3; unclear D gene. CDR3 loop: CASSQVLLSTDTQYF. The CDR3 coding sequence is TGCGCCAGCAGCCAAGTCCTACTTAGCACAGATACGCAGTATTTT.